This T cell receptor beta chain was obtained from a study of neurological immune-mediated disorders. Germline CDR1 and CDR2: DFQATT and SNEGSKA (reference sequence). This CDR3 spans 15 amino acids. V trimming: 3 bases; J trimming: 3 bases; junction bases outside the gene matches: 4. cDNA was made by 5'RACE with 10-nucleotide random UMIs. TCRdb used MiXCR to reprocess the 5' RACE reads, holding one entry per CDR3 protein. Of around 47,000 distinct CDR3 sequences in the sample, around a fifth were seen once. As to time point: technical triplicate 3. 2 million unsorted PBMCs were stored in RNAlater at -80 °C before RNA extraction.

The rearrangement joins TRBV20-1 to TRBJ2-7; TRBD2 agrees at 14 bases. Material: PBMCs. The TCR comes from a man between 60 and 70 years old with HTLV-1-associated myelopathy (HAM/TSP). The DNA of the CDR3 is TGCAGTGCTAGTGGGGGACTAGCGGGAGTCTACGAGCAGTACTTC. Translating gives CSASGGLAGVYEQYF.